The table lists the clone carrying this T cell receptor (beta chain) with a few counts. The sample comes from a study of neurological immune-mediated disorders. One entry per CDR3 protein, called by TCRdb with MiXCR from the 5' RACE reads. The data contain about 71,000 distinct CDR3 sequences, 10% of them singletons. Sample time point: longitudinal time-point 1 (baseline). CDR1 is SQVTM, CDR2 ANQGSEA, per germline. This CDR3 region has 12 residues. The J segment lost 2 bases and the V segment lost 3 bases, leaving 0 bases of the junction unmatched. The specimen sequenced was PBMCs. The clonotype comes from a man aged 25-45 years in good health. V usage is TRBV29-1 and J usage is TRBJ2-7; 8 nucleotides align to TRBD1. This chain's CDR3 is CSVEGQAYEQYF. Here the CDR3 DNA reads TGCAGCGTTGAGGGACAGGCCTACGAGCAGTACTTC.